This entry lists 15 T cell receptor beta chains sequenced from one sample in a study of T-cell reconstitution after alpha-beta-depleted transplantation in children. As it was prepared, the TCRbeta library received unique molecular identifiers. One entry per CDR3 protein, called by TCRdb with MiXCR from the PCR reads. The sample holds approximately 200,000 distinct CDR3 sequences, 5% to 6.5% seen once. The source was PBMCs, collected before TCRalphabeta/CD19-depleted stem cell transplant. Receptor source: a girl under three years old with combined immunodeficiency, due to receive a stem cell transplant.

This clonotype has a count of ten or more. The chain has TRBV7-2 and TRBJ2-7; D may be TRBD1 or TRBD2 (5 bases each). CDR1 and CDR2 from the germline V gene are SGHTA and FQGNSA. Trimming removed 2 bases at V and 2 bases at J, with 19 bases between. The CDR3 covers 17 residues. CDR3 amino acids: CASSLFEDGRETYEQYF. CDR3 bases: TGTGCCAGCAGCTTATTTGAAGACGGCAGGGAGACCTACGAGCAGTACTTC.

The chain links TRBV7-9 to TRBJ2-5; no firm D call. This CDR3 contains 14 residues. Germline values: CDR1 SEHNR, CDR2 FQNEAQ (reference sequence). V lost 6 bases, J lost 5 bases, and 16 bases lay in between. As DNA, the CDR3 is TGTGCCAGCAGTCAGGAGCTATTTCAGGAGACCCAGTACTTC. Translation: CASSQELFQETQYF.

At least ten counts were recorded for this clonotype. V gene TRBV6-2 or TRBV6-3 combines with J gene TRBJ2-1, with unresolved D. This CDR3 contains 12 residues. V gave up 7 bases and J gave up 6 bases, with 10 bases separating them. Germline V CDR1 and CDR2: MNHEY, SVGEGT. In DNA form, the CDR3 reads TGTGCCAGCACCGGTGGCGGCAATGAGCAGTTCTTC. The encoded protein is CASTGGGNEQFF.

This clonotype has a count of ten or more. CDR3 nucleotide sequence: TGCGCCAGCAGCCAAGATAGCGGGAGAACCCTTTCAGCCTACGAGCAGTACTTC. This codes for CASSQDSGRTLSAYEQYF. V and J are TRBV4-3 and TRBJ2-7; 9 positions agree with TRBD2. The germline V gene encodes CDR1 LGHNA and CDR2 YSLEER. The CDR3 extends over 18 amino acids. Trimming cost V 0 bases and J 2 bases; bases outside gene matches: 11.

This clonotype was seen many times. The chain has TRBV7-6 and TRBJ1-1; no definite D call. V dropped 5 bases and J dropped 0 bases, with 10 bases sitting between them. Germline lookup yields CDR1 SGHVS and CDR2 FNYEAQ. The CDR3 covers 14 residues. The CDR3 DNA reads TGTGCCAGCAGCCCATCCCGTCTGAACACTGAAGCTTTCTTT. This sequence encodes CASSPSRLNTEAFF.

This clonotype was recorded a few times. The chain combines TRBV7-8 with TRBJ1-5; D is undetermined. The CDR3 is 14 residues long. Germline V CDR1 and CDR2: SGHVS, FQNEAQ. Deletions cut 2 bases from V and 2 bases from J, with 7 bases between. CDR3 bases: TGTGCCAGCAGCTTATCGTTTGGCAATCAGCCCCAGCATTTT. It translates to CASSLSFGNQPQHF.

This clonotype was found many times. The V gene is TRBV9, the J gene TRBJ2-1; TRBD2 aligns across 9 bases. Germline V CDR1 and CDR2: SGDLS, YYNGEE. Germline trimming cut 3 bases from V and 8 bases from J; bases unmatched to any gene: 9. The CDR3 has 15 residues. CDR3 in amino acids: CASSAWAAGGDEQFF. The CDR3 region has the DNA TGTGCCAGCAGCGCCTGGGCGGCGGGGGGGGATGAGCAGTTCTTC.

The CDR3 loop reads CASSLDPSGIGSYEQYF. In nucleotides, the CDR3 is TGTGCCAGCAGCTTGGATCCTAGCGGGATTGGATCTTACGAGCAGTACTTC. The gene calls are TRBV5-8 and TRBJ2-7, with 9 bases identical to TRBD2. Germline CDR1 reads SGHTS; CDR2 reads YDEGEE. CDR3 length equals 17 residues. The junction had 11 bases not matched to a gene; V was cut back by 0 bases and J by 4 bases. The variable domain in full, completed from reference TRBV5-8 and TRBJ2-7, reads EAGVTQSPTHLIKTRGQQATLRCSPISGHTSVYWYQQALGLGLQFLLWYDEGEERNRGNFPPRFSGRQFPNYSSELNVNALELEDSALYLCASSLDPSGIGSYEQYFGPGTRLTVT.

This clonotype was picked up many times. V usage is TRBV28 and J usage is TRBJ2-3; 8 bases map to TRBD2. V shed 4 bases, J shed 3 bases, and the junction held 9 bases outside the gene matches. Germline V gene data show CDR1 as MDHEN and CDR2 as SYDVKM. The CDR3 is made up of 16 amino acids. The CDR3 here is CASSWSSGSITDTQYF. The CDR3 bases are TGTGCCAGCAGTTGGTCGAGCGGGAGTATAACAGATACGCAGTATTTT.

In this sample, this clonotype turned up many times. The CDR3 DNA is TGTGCCAGCAGTGGATTCACAGGGTACTGCGGCTACACCTTC. Protein sequence: CASSGFTGYCGYTF. The genes are TRBV6-7 and TRBJ1-2; D possibly corresponds to TRBD1 (6 bases). TRBV6-7 is placed among ORFs of uncertain function. Trimming pared 5 bases from V and 8 bases from J, leaving 18 bases between. The CDR3 spans 14 residues.

This clonotype has a count of ten or more. V usage is TRBV2 and J usage is TRBJ2-5; 10 bases are a match to TRBD2. Germline-derived CDR1 and CDR2 are SNHLY and FYNNEI. V shed 2 bases and J 3 bases; nucleotides not matched to a gene: 6. The CDR3 is made up of 16 amino acids. The DNA for the CDR3 is TGTGCCAGCAGTGAAAGGCTAGCGGGGGATGAAGAGACCCAGTACTTC. It encodes CASSERLAGDEETQYF.

This clonotype was detected many times. The gene calls are TRBV28 and TRBJ1-1, with 8 bases matching TRBD1. This CDR3 has 17 amino acids. In germline, CDR1 is MDHEN, CDR2 SYDVKM. V was clipped by 5 bases and J by 5 bases; unmatched bases: 16. CDR3 in amino acids: CASSRGRGPHGGTEAFF. The CDR3 nucleotides are TGTGCCAGCAGTAGGGGCAGGGGGCCGCATGGGGGGACTGAAGCTTTCTTT.

Ten or more counts support this clonotype. V and J are TRBV2 and TRBJ1-3; D is uncertain. The CDR3 has 13 amino acids. CDR1 and CDR2 (germline): SNHLY, FYNNEI. With 7 bases removed from V and 0 bases from J, the gap between germline ends came to 7 bases. The CDR3 region is CASTQDSGNTIYF. DNA of the CDR3: TGTGCCAGCACCCAAGACTCTGGAAACACCATATATTTT.

This clonotype was counted ten times or more. This chain joins TRBV14 and TRBJ1-1, with unresolved D. This CDR3 region has 13 residues. The ends were cut back, 4 bases at V and 3 bases at J, with 9 bases in the middle. Germline CDR1 reads SGHDN; CDR2 reads FVKESK. The CDR3 DNA sequence: TGTGCCAGCAGCCCTCGAGTCTACACTGAAGCTTTCTTT. This encodes CASSPRVYTEAFF.

Ten or more counts support this clonotype. This sequence joins TRBV20-1 and TRBJ2-3, with 12 bases identical to TRBD2. This CDR3 contains 14 residues. In germline, CDR1 is DFQATT, CDR2 SNEGSKA (reference sequence). The trim removed 4 bases at V and 8 bases at J, leaving 7 bases unmatched. The CDR3 DNA reads TGCAGTGCTACCGGGACTAGCGGGTTGAGTACGCAGTATTTT. Translating it yields CSATGTSGLSTQYF.